The rows below give T cell receptor beta chains drawn from one sample of a study of T cell responses to AZD1222 COVID-19 vaccine. Using immunoSEQ multiplex PCR, the repertoire was profiled, and TCRdb retains in-frame clones only, with some absent. The table has around 200,000 clones, 94% seen once. The material sequenced was peripheral blood, taken 28 days after the second AZD1222 dose. These receptors came from an adult who received the AZD1222 COVID-19 vaccine. Both conserved end residues are part of each CDR3. The D gene is left open where the match is weak. Clone size is not always given. Where it is, it says once, few, many or a class for expanded clones.

clone_size j_call v_call d_call cdr3_aa cdr3_nt
once TRBJ1-5 TRBV7-3 NA CASSWVPSPWQPQHF TGTGCCAGCAGTTGGGTCCCCAGTCCGTGGCAGCCCCAGCATTTT
NA TRBJ2-2 TRBV15 TRBD1 CATSSWTGNTGELFF TGTGCCACCAGCTCGTGGACAGGGAACACCGGGGAGCTGTTTTTT
NA TRBJ2-5 TRBV18 NA CASSRQGAGETQYF TGTGCCAGCTCACGCCAGGGAGCCGGCGAGACCCAGTACTTC
NA TRBJ2-7 TRBV19 NA CASSMGRTYEQYF TGTGCCAGTAGTATGGGCAGGACCTACGAGCAGTACTTC
NA TRBJ1-2 TRBV7-9 TRBD1 CASIPGDRGYGYTF TGTGCCAGCATCCCCGGGGACAGGGGCTATGGCTACACCTTC
NA TRBJ2-6 TRBV6-5 NA CASTLTGANVLTF TGTGCCAGCACCCTTACTGGGGCCAACGTCCTGACTTTC
NA TRBJ1-4 TRBV3-1/TRBV3-2 NA CASSQAGEKLFF TGTGCCAGCAGCCAAGCGGGAGAAAAACTGTTTTTT
NA TRBJ2-1 TRBV11-2 NA CASSPTDTLWTNEQFF TGTGCCAGCAGCCCGACCGACACCTTGTGGACCAATGAGCAGTTCTTC
NA TRBJ2-5 TRBV28 TRBD1 CASRVRTGEETQYF TGTGCCAGCAGGGTACGGACAGGGGAAGAGACCCAGTACTTC
NA TRBJ1-2 TRBV6-5 NA CASSLHGENGYTF TGTGCCAGCAGCTTACACGGGGAGAATGGCTACACCTTC
NA TRBJ2-3 TRBV5-1 NA CASSPLVNTDTQYF TGCGCCAGCAGCCCACTAGTTAACACAGATACGCAGTATTTT
NA TRBJ2-3 TRBV10-2 NA CASSRRDRGTDTQYF TGCGCCAGCTCCAGGAGGGATCGTGGCACAGATACGCAGTATTTT
NA TRBJ1-5 TRBV19 NA CASSIDRFREDNQPQHF TGTGCCAGTAGTATAGATCGTTTCAGAGAAGATAATCAGCCCCAGCATTTT
NA TRBJ1-5 TRBV4-1 NA CASSQDRGRVLDSNQPQHF TGCGCCAGCAGCCAAGATCGGGGCAGGGTCTTAGATAGCAATCAGCCCCAGCATTTT
once TRBJ1-1 TRBV19 NA CASSNGGLDTEAFF TGTGCCAGTAGTAACGGGGGTCTCGACACTGAAGCTTTCTTT
NA TRBJ1-1 TRBV12-3/TRBV12-4 NA CASSPRTAIEAFF TGTGCCAGCAGCCCTCGGACAGCCATAGAAGCTTTCTTT
NA TRBJ1-3 TRBV19 NA CASTREVRRRDTIYF TGTGCCAGCACGCGTGAGGTACGCCGGAGAGACACCATATATTTT
NA TRBJ1-1 TRBV3-1/TRBV3-2 NA CASSQAGNTEAFF TGTGCCAGCAGCCAAGCCGGGAACACTGAAGCTTTCTTT
NA TRBJ1-4 TRBV7-2 NA CASSLRGRGEKLFF TGTGCCAGCAGCTTGAGGGGTAGAGGTGAAAAACTGTTTTTT
NA TRBJ2-7 TRBV28 NA CASSLVLGVREQYF TGTGCCAGCAGTTTGGTTCTAGGAGTGCGGGAGCAGTACTTC
few TRBJ2-1 TRBV6-2/TRBV6-3 NA CASSDNEQFF TGTGCCAGCAGCGACAATGAGCAGTTCTTC
NA TRBJ2-3 TRBV11-2 NA CASSFLRETDTQYF TGTGCCAGCAGCTTTCTTAGGGAGACAGATACGCAGTATTTT
once TRBJ1-6 TRBV28 TRBD1 CASLRGWDSLQGSPLHF TGTGCCAGCTTACGCGGTTGGGACAGCCTACAAGGCTCACCCCTCCACTTT
NA TRBJ2-7 TRBV11-1 NA CASSLSGFVYDEQYF TGTGCCAGCAGCTTATCAGGCTTTGTTTACGACGAGCAGTACTTC
NA TRBJ1-1 TRBV19 NA CASSITGLANTEAFF TGTGCCAGTAGTATTACTGGGTTGGCGAACACTGAAGCTTTCTTT
NA TRBJ2-7 TRBV28 NA CASRSTRVEQYF TGTGCCAGCAGGTCCACTAGGGTCGAGCAGTACTTC
few TRBJ2-5 TRBV6-5 TRBD2 CASSSGSGQETQYF TGTGCCAGCTCTAGCGGGAGCGGGCAAGAGACCCAGTACTTC
NA TRBJ2-5 TRBV5-6 TRBD1 CASSLPGGETQYF TGTGCCAGCAGCTTGCCAGGGGGAGAGACCCAGTACTTC
NA TRBJ1-4 TRBV4-1 NA CASTRALKILTNEKLFF TGCGCCAGCACCCGGGCCCTGAAGATCTTAACTAATGAAAAACTGTTTTTT
NA TRBJ1-2 TRBV7-9 NA CASSLRRAAMGYTF TGTGCCAGCAGCTTAAGACGGGCAGCTATGGGCTACACCTTC
NA TRBJ2-3 TRBV18 NA CASSQMTRTDTQYF TGTGCCAGCTCACAAATGACTCGCACAGATACGCAGTATTTT
once TRBJ1-1 TRBV11-2 NA CASSLTLANTEAFF TGTGCCAGCAGCTTAACTCTGGCTAACACTGAAGCTTTCTTT
once TRBJ2-3 TRBV11-2 NA CASSLDATGTDTQYF TGTGCCAGCAGCTTAGATGCAACCGGAACAGATACGCAGTATTTT
NA TRBJ1-4 TRBV28 NA CASSPDITGATNEKLFF TGTGCCAGCAGTCCAGACATCACAGGAGCAACTAATGAAAAACTGTTTTTT
NA TRBJ1-1 TRBV3-1/TRBV3-2 TRBD1 CASSQVRDSEAFF TGTGCCAGCAGCCAAGTTAGGGACAGTGAAGCTTTCTTT
NA TRBJ2-3 TRBV5-6 NA CASSPGGWRSTDTQYF TGTGCCAGCAGCCCTGGGGGCTGGCGAAGCACAGATACGCAGTATTTT
NA TRBJ2-1 TRBV7-9 TRBD2 CASSFGGFERGVLNEQFF TGTGCCAGCAGCTTTGGAGGTTTCGAGCGGGGGGTACTCAATGAGCAGTTCTTC
NA TRBJ2-5 TRBV7-9 NA CASSRTEQETQYF TGTGCCAGCAGTCGGACAGAACAAGAGACCCAGTACTTC
NA TRBJ1-1 TRBV7-2 TRBD1 CASSLVGGALNTEAFF TGTGCCAGCAGCTTAGTAGGGGGCGCCCTAAACACTGAAGCTTTCTTT
few TRBJ1-1 TRBV4-2 NA CASSQAVLPEAFF TGTGCCAGCAGCCAAGCAGTGCTCCCTGAAGCTTTCTTT
NA TRBJ2-2 TRBV7-9 TRBD2 CATYIAGSNTGELFF TGTGCCACCTATATAGCGGGATCTAACACCGGGGAGCTGTTTTTT
NA TRBJ1-5 TRBV28 NA CASSLTVINQPQHF TGTGCCAGCAGCTTAACAGTGATCAATCAGCCCCAGCATTTT
NA TRBJ2-3 TRBV25-1 TRBD2 CASSVHSGTRTDTQYF TGTGCCAGCAGTGTTCATAGCGGGACGAGGACAGATACGCAGTATTTT
NA TRBJ1-1 TRBV19 TRBD1 CASIRTGIPGSTEAFF TGTGCCAGTATCCGGACAGGGATCCCAGGAAGCACTGAAGCTTTCTTT
NA TRBJ2-3 TRBV9 TRBD2 CASSVGYQKAGGTDTQYF TGTGCCAGCAGCGTAGGGTATCAAAAAGCGGGGGGGACAGATACGCAGTATTTT
NA TRBJ2-6 TRBV19 NA CASSIVGHRSSGANVLTF TGTGCCAGTAGTATAGTTGGCCACAGGAGCTCTGGGGCCAACGTCCTGACTTTC
NA TRBJ2-1 TRBV7-9 NA CASSHLFVGDEQFF TGTGCCAGCAGCCACCTTTTCGTTGGCGATGAGCAGTTCTTC
NA TRBJ2-1 TRBV7-9 TRBD2 CASSLVLAGDNEQFF TGTGCCAGCAGCTTAGTACTAGCGGGAGACAATGAGCAGTTCTTC
NA TRBJ2-3 TRBV28 NA CASSSQSRDKTDTQYF TGTGCCAGCAGTTCCCAATCCAGGGATAAAACAGATACGCAGTATTTT
NA TRBJ1-1 TRBV27 NA CASSLSGTEAFF TGTGCCAGCAGCCTATCAGGTACTGAAGCTTTCTTT